This record covers a single TCR beta chain. V was clipped by 0 bases and J by 0 bases, with 10 bases between them. Per germline, CDR1 SGHRS and CDR2 YFSETQ. The CDR3 covers 16 residues. These data are taken from a study of T-cell memory formation after mild COVID-19. Study-wide context: TCR clusters were mostly donor specific.

UMIs and sample barcodes were carried by the TCR alpha and TCR beta cDNA libraries that 5'RACE produced using constant-segment primers. In TCRdb, the 5' RACE reads were re-called with MiXCR into one record per CDR3 protein. In the table there are around 300,000 distinct CDR3 sequences, approximately 19% of which are singletons. This clonotype was obtained from a man between 18 and 29 years old who had mild COVID-19 (a few samples of this study predate the infection). Cell type and time point are not known. The chain uses TRBV5-1 and TRBJ1-3; D gene ambiguous. Sequencing was carried out using PBMCs or a T cell subset sorted from them (not recorded which). CDR3 DNA sequence: TGCGCCAGCAGCTTGGGCGTACAGAGCTCTGGAAACACCATATATTTT. Residues: CASSLGVQSSGNTIYF.